This T cell receptor beta chain is drawn from a study of cytomegalovirus exposure and HLA in healthy donors. The wider study: The approximately 100 million unique TCR beta sequences, from approximately 170 million T cells, were found by an earlier analysis. Unique TCRs numbering some 80 million, obtained from HLA-typed donors, made up an early data release.

Study findings and constraints: The classifier was said to identify cytomegalovirus status with high specificity and sensitivity.

The donors comprised healthy bone marrow donors. PCR primers comprised 60 Vbeta and 13 Jbeta primers. Clones were sequenced by immunoSEQ multiplex PCR, and TCRdb holds only the in-frame ones, with some missing. The sample lists around 150,000 clones, just under 90% seen once, with less than 5.5% in the top ten. Comment on this clone: Its antigen remains unknown.

This TCR derives from a woman in her 30s in good health and CMV-seronegative. Material for sequencing was PBMCs.

This chain's CDR3 is CATSRRVGGLNIQYF. The CDR3 coding sequence is TGTGCCACCAGCAGACGAGTGGGGGGGCTTAACATTCAGTACTTC. The chain couples TRBV15 to TRBJ2-4; D may be TRBD2 (7 bases). The V gene's germline CDR1 is LNHNV and CDR2 YYDKDF (reference sequence). Trimming took 2 bases from V and 7 from J, leaving 15 bases between them. This CDR3 is 15 amino acids long.